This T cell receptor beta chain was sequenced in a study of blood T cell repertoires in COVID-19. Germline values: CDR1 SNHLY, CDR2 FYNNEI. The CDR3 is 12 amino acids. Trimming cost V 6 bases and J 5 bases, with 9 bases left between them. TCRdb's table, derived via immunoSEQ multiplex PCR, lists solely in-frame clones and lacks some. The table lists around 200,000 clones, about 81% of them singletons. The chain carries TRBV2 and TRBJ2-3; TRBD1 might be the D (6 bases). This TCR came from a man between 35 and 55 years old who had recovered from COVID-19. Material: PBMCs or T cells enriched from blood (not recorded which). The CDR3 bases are TGTGCCAGCAGAAAAGGGGGAGATACGCAGTATTTT. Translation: CASRKGGDTQYF. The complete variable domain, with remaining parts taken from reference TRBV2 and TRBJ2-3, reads EPEVTQTPSHQVTQMGQEVILRCVPISNHLYFYWYRQILGQKVEFLVSFYNNEISEKSEIFDDQFSVERPDGSNFTLKIRSTKLEDSAMYFCASRKGGDTQYFGPGTRLTVL.